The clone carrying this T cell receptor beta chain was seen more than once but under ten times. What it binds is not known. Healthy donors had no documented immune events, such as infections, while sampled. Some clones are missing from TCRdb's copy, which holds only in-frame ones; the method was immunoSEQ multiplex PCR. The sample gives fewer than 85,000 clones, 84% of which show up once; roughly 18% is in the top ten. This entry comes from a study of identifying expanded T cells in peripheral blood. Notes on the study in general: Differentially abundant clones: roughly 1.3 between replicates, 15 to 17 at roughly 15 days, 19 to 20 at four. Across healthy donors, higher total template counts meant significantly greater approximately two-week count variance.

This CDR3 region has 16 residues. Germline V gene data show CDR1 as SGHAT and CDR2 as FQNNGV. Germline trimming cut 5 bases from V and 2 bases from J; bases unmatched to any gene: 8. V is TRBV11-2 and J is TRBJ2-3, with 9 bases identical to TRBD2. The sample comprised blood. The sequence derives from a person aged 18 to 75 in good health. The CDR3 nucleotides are TGTGCCAGCAGCGAGCTGACTAGCGGATACACAGATACGCAGTATTTT. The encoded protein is CASSELTSGYTDTQYF.